The 16 T cell receptor beta chains listed next were all sequenced from one sample in a study of T cells in Graves' hyperthyroidism and ophthalmopathy. What was amplified from RNA transcripts were TCR beta CDR3 regions. First-round RT-PCR of the TCR CDR3 relied on the HTBI primer set. TCRdb ran MiXCR on the multiplex PCR reads and lists one entry per CDR3 protein. This sample has 700,000 or so distinct CDR3 sequences, with 16% found just once. The specimen was blood. The receptor source for this set is a man younger than 30 with Graves' hyperthyroidism.

This clonotype turned up a few times. The J gene is TRBJ2-2, the V gene TRBV15; 8 positions agree with TRBD1. This CDR3 contains 15 residues. J gave up 6 bases and V 8 bases, and 11 bases lay outside the gene matches. Germline V gives CDR1 LNHNV, CDR2 YYDKDF (reference sequence). DNA of the CDR3: TGTGCCACCCGAGGTCAGGGGGCGCGGTCCGGGGAGCTGTTTTTT. Amino acid sequence: CATRGQGARSGELFF.

The chain carries TRBV5-1 and TRBJ1-4, with 8 bases matching TRBD1. The CDR3 consists of 15 residues. From germline, CDR1 is SGHRS and CDR2 YFSETQ. The ends lost 0 bases at V and 6 bases at J; junction bases unmatched: 4. The CDR3 is CASSLGTGNHEKLFF. CDR3 DNA sequence: TGCGCCAGCAGCTTGGGGACAGGGAATCATGAAAAACTGTTTTTT.

The chain has TRBV11-1 and TRBJ2-7; TRBD1 aligns across 8 bases. The germline CDR1 and CDR2 sequences are SGHAT and FQDESV (reference sequence). J was trimmed by 4 bases and V by 3 bases; bases with no gene match: 11. The CDR3 is 16 amino acids. Here the CDR3 DNA reads TGTGCCAGCAGCTTCTCCGGGACAGGCCCCCTTTACGAGCAGTACTTC. This encodes CASSFSGTGPLYEQYF.

The chain is built from TRBV10-1 and TRBJ2-7; D is tentatively TRBD1 or TRBD2 (6 bases each). From germline, CDR1 is WNHNN and CDR2 SYGVQD (reference sequence). V lost 0 bases and J lost 3, with 12 bases in between. The CDR3 contains 15 residues. The CDR3 protein is CASSESKEGGYEQYF. CDR3 DNA sequence: TGCGCCAGCAGTGAGTCGAAGGAGGGGGGCTACGAGCAGTACTTC.

This clonotype has only a few counts. The chain is built from TRBV5-1 and TRBJ2-1; D is ambiguous. Germline V CDR1 and CDR2: SGHRS, YFSETQ. CDR3 length: 16 amino acids. V lost 1 base and J lost 5, with 16 bases in between. In nucleotides, the CDR3 is TGCGCCAGCAGCTTGTACACCGGCGGCTACAACAATGAGCAGTTCTTC. Translation gives CASSLYTGGYNNEQFF.

The table lists this clonotype with a few counts. The chain links TRBV20-1 to TRBJ1-1; TRBD1 is a possible D gene (6 bases). The CDR3 has 14 amino acids. The germline V gene has CDR1 DFQATT and CDR2 SNEGSKA (reference sequence). With 3 bases removed from V and 4 bases from J, the gap between germline ends came to 15 bases. The CDR3 bases are TGCAGTGCTAGCGGGACATCGGAGGGCACTGAAGCTTTCTTT. This codes for CSASGTSEGTEAFF.

This clonotype was seen only a few times. V is TRBV7-9 and J is TRBJ2-3; no reliable D call. CDR1 SEHNR and CDR2 FQNEAQ come from the germline V gene (reference sequence). V gave up 0 bases and J gave up 2 bases, with 12 bases separating them. This CDR3 contains 16 residues. Here the CDR3 DNA reads TGTGCCAGCAGCTTAGCCTTCAACGGCTACACAGATACGCAGTATTTT. Amino acid sequence: CASSLAFNGYTDTQYF.

The gene calls are TRBV25-1 and TRBJ1-2; D not certain. The ends were cut back, 4 bases at V and 6 bases at J, with 21 bases in the middle. The CDR3 runs 16 residues. The germline gives CDR1 MGHDK, CDR2 SYGVNS. The CDR3 DNA sequence: TGTGCCAGCAGTGGAAGTGGCCGAGGGCCCTCCCATGGCTACACCTTC. Protein sequence: CASSGSGRGPSHGYTF.

The genes are TRBV29-1 and TRBJ2-1; D not resolved. This CDR3 has 9 amino acids. CDR1 is SQVTM, CDR2 ANQGSEA, per germline. Trimming took off 4 bases at V and 8 bases at J, with 3 bases between the two ends. CDR3 coding DNA: TGCAGCGTTGGGCATGAGCAGTTCTTC. Its translation is CSVGHEQFF.

The chain employs TRBV6-1 and TRBJ1-2, with D perhaps TRBD1 (5 bases). V was pared by 7 bases and J by 3 bases, with 18 bases between. The germline gives CDR1 MNHNS, CDR2 SASEGT. This CDR3 has 15 amino acids. CDR3 in DNA: TGTGCCAGCACCCGGCGGGGGTTCGAGGACTATGGCTACACCTTC. Translation gives CASTRRGFEDYGYTF.

This clonotype was seen only a few times. The gene calls are TRBV19 and TRBJ2-2, with D perhaps matching TRBD1 (5 bases). With 4 bases removed from V and 4 bases from J, the gap between germline ends came to 16 bases. Germline CDR1 reads LNHDA; CDR2 reads SQIVND (reference sequence). The CDR3 extends over 16 amino acids. The CDR3 nucleotides read TGTGCCAGTAGTAGACCAGCCCGGACAATCACCGGGGAGCTGTTTTTT. It is translated as CASSRPARTITGELFF.

This clonotype was seen many times. The chain couples TRBV7-2 to TRBJ2-2, with D unresolved. With 1 base removed from V and 4 bases from J, the gap between germline ends came to 4 bases. The CDR3 is made up of 13 amino acids. CDR1 and CDR2 (germline): SGHTA, FQGNSA. In nucleotides, the CDR3 is TGTGCCAGCAGCTTAGGTAGCACCGGGGAGCTGTTTTTT. This gives the protein CASSLGSTGELFF.

In regard to this clonotype: A read error may produce the germline difference seen at one junction end. This rearrangement joins TRBV6-1 to TRBJ2-1; no firm D call. The CDR3 sequence is 14 residues long. Germline lookup yields CDR1 MNHNS and CDR2 SASEGT. CDR3 DNA: TGCGCCAGCAGTCAAGTGGGTACCCGCAATGAGCAGTTCTTC. It specifies CASSQVGTRNEQFF.

This clonotype was observed many times. This sequence joins TRBV20-1 and TRBJ2-3; TRBD1 matches 7 bases. Germline V gives CDR1 DFQATT, CDR2 SNEGSKA (reference sequence). The CDR3 runs to 12 residues. V lost 3 bases and J lost 6; bases outside the gene matches: 3. The CDR3 bases are TGCAGTGCTAGTCCGGACAGGGATACGCAGTATTTT. Its protein product is CSASPDRDTQYF.

Only a few counts were recorded for this clonotype. The chain recombines TRBV6-1 with TRBJ2-7; D may be TRBD2 (6 bases). The length of the CDR3 is 14 residues. Deletions cut 4 bases from V and 0 bases from J, with 10 bases between. Germline CDR1 and CDR2: MNHNS and SASEGT. CDR3 loop: CASSGSGPSYEQYF. Written as DNA, the CDR3 is TGTGCCAGCAGTGGAAGCGGGCCCTCCTACGAGCAGTACTTC.

This clonotype showed up just a few times. The gene calls are TRBV7-2 and TRBJ2-7; 10 nucleotides align to TRBD2. V gave up 5 bases and J gave up 3 bases; unmatched junction bases: 13. The germline V gene has CDR1 SGHTA and CDR2 FQGNSA. The CDR3 contains 17 residues. CDR3 amino acids: CASSDRKKLAGIYEQYF. The CDR3, as DNA: TGTGCCAGCAGCGATCGTAAGAAACTAGCGGGAATCTACGAGCAGTACTTC.